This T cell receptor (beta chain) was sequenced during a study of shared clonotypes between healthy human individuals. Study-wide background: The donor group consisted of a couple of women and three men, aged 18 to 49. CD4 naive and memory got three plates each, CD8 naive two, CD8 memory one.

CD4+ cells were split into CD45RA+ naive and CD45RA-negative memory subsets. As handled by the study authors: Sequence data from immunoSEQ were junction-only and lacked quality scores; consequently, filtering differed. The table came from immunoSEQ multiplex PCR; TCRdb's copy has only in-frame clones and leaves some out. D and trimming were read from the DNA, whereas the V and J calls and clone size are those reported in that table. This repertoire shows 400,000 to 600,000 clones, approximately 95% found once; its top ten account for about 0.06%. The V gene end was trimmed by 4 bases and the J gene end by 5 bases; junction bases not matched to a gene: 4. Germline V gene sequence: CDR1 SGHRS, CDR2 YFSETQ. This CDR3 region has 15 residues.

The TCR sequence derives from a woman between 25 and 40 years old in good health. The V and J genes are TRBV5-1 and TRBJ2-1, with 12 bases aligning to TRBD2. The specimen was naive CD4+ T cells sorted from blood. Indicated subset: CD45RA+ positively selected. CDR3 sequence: CASSRLAGADNEQFF. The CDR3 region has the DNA TGCGCCAGCAGCCGACTAGCGGGAGCTGACAATGAGCAGTTCTTC.